Below are 21 T cell receptor beta chains sequenced from a single sample in a study of T cell repertoires in cytomegalovirus infection. No antigen has been assigned to these receptors. One entry per CDR3 protein results from TCRdb running MiXCR on the reads. This repertoire shows roughly 700,000 distinct CDR3 sequences, about 30% found once; its top ten account for about 18%. Sequenced material: cultured PBMCs, taken from culture after CMV antigen stimulation. These receptors came from a human donor in good health (CMV status not recorded). Some clones in this sample may be carry-over from other donors' samples.

The chain combines TRBV5-1 with TRBJ1-3; no firm D call. Germline V lookup: CDR1 SGHRS, CDR2 YFSETQ. Trimming stripped 2 bases from V and 0 bases from J, with 6 bases between. The CDR3 spans 14 residues. The CDR3 is CASSFSDSGNTIYF. In nucleotides, the CDR3 is TGCGCCAGCAGCTTCAGCGACTCTGGAAACACCATATATTTT. The variable domain in full, completed from reference TRBV5-1 and TRBJ1-3, reads KAGVTQTPRYLIKTRGQQVTLSCSPISGHRSVSWYQQTPGQGLQFLFEYFSETQRNKGNFPGRFSGRQFSNSRSEMNVSTLELGDSALYLCASSFSDSGNTIYFGEGSWLTVV.

This clonotype was seen a few times. The chain has TRBV4-3 and TRBJ2-7; TRBD2 matches 9 bases. With V trimmed by 0 bases and J by 5 bases, 8 bases remained unmatched. Germline values: CDR1 LGHNA, CDR2 YSLEER. This CDR3 contains 16 residues. The CDR3 DNA follows: TGCGCCAGCAGCCAAGATTTAGCGGGAGAGCTCGACGAGCAGTACTTC. It encodes CASSQDLAGELDEQYF.

This clonotype was seen a handful of times. CDR3 region: CASRLSDTQYF. The CDR3 coding sequence is TGTGCCAGCAGACTTTCGGATACGCAGTATTTT. The chain is built from TRBV6-2 or TRBV6-3 and TRBJ2-3; D ambiguous. Trimming took off 6 bases at V and 6 bases at J, with 7 bases between the two ends. The germline gives CDR1 MNHEY, CDR2 SVGEGT. The CDR3 runs 11 residues.

V usage is TRBV6-6 and J usage is TRBJ1-1; D is unclear. Trimming took off 8 bases at V and 0 bases at J, with 13 bases between the two ends. This CDR3 has 14 amino acids. The germline gives CDR1 MNHNY, CDR2 SVGAGI (reference sequence). The CDR3 sequence is CASDYMPMNTEAFF. CDR3 coding DNA: TGTGCCAGCGACTACATGCCCATGAACACTGAAGCTTTCTTT.

The CDR3 protein is CSAMTSGSYEQYF. CDR3 nucleotides: TGCAGCGCCATGACTAGCGGGAGCTACGAGCAGTACTTC. The chain employs TRBV29-1 and TRBJ2-7, with TRBD2 matching over 12 bases. This CDR3 spans 13 amino acids. CDR1 is SQVTM, CDR2 ANQGSEA, per germline. V shed 7 bases and J 3 bases; nucleotides not matched to a gene: 4.

This clonotype has a handful of counts. The V gene is TRBV6-2 or TRBV6-3, the J gene TRBJ2-7; the D gene is possibly TRBD2 (5 bases). Trimming cost V 6 bases and J 11 bases, with 14 bases left between them. Germline CDR1 and CDR2: MNHEY and SVGEGT. The CDR3 is 11 amino acids. This CDR3 is CASRDLRREYF. CDR3 coding DNA: TGTGCCAGCAGGGATCTACGGCGGGAGTACTTC.

The chain joins TRBV7-4 to TRBJ1-3; no reliable D call. The CDR3 runs to 13 residues. CDR1 is SGHVT and CDR2 is SQSDAQ in the germline V gene. Trimming cost V 2 bases and J 8 bases, with 10 bases left between them. CDR3 in DNA: TGTGCCAGCAGCTTACGGGGTGAGGACACCATATATTTT. It translates to CASSLRGEDTIYF.

This clonotype was recorded many times. The chain has TRBV7-2 and TRBJ1-1; 7 bases are a match to TRBD1. The CDR3 length is 15 residues. V lost 5 bases to trimming and J lost 1 base; unmatched junction nucleotides: 7. Germline V gene lookup returns CDR1 SGHTA and CDR2 FQGNSA. The CDR3 DNA sequence: TGTGCCAGCAGCCCCCAAGGGGGCACGAACACTGAAGCTTTCTTT. Amino acids: CASSPQGGTNTEAFF.

In its sample, this clonotype was seen a few times. This chain uses TRBV7-8 with TRBJ1-5, with 7 bases aligning to TRBD1. The CDR3 covers 17 residues. V shed 7 bases, J shed 7 bases, and the junction held 19 bases outside the gene matches. Germline values: CDR1 SGHVS, CDR2 FQNEAQ. This chain's CDR3 is CASTPGPGQKTGQPQHF. In nucleotides, the CDR3 is TGTGCCAGCACCCCTGGTCCGGGACAGAAAACGGGGCAGCCCCAGCATTTT. The complete variable domain, with remaining parts taken from reference TRBV7-8 and TRBJ1-5, reads GAGVSQSPRYKVAKRGQDVALRCDPISGHVSLFWYQQALGQGPEFLTYFQNEAQLDKSGLPSDRFFAERPEGSVSTLKIQRTQQEDSAVYLCASTPGPGQKTGQPQHFGDGTRLSIL.

The chain links TRBV11-2 to TRBJ2-1; 12 nucleotides align to TRBD2. V was clipped by 5 bases and J by 0 bases; unmatched bases: 26. CDR1 SGHAT and CDR2 FQNNGV come from the germline V gene. The CDR3 consists of 24 residues. Here the CDR3 reads CASSQRSAMWASGGAASSYNEQFF. Here the CDR3 DNA reads TGTGCCAGCAGCCAAAGGTCGGCCATGTGGGCTAGCGGGGGGGCCGCCAGCTCCTACAATGAGCAGTTCTTC.

The genes are TRBV11-3 and TRBJ2-3; 13 bases align to TRBD2. The germline V gene has CDR1 SGHNT and CDR2 YENEEA. The J segment lost 2 bases and the V segment lost 5 bases, leaving 10 bases of the junction unmatched. The CDR3 runs 18 residues. In DNA form, the CDR3 reads TGTGCCAGCAGCCCCGGGACTAGCGGGACCCTATTCACAGATACGCAGTATTTT. Translated: CASSPGTSGTLFTDTQYF.

V gene TRBV6-1 combines with J gene TRBJ2-5; TRBD2 matches 14 bases. Germline V gives CDR1 MNHNS, CDR2 SASEGT. V dropped 6 bases and J dropped 8; count of bases not matched to a gene: 8. The CDR3 extends over 15 amino acids. The CDR3 DNA sequence: TGTGCCAGCAGGCTGCCTGGACTAGCGGGGGGCACCCAGTACTTC. This encodes CASRLPGLAGGTQYF.

The V call is TRBV7-8, the J call TRBJ2-2; no clear D. Looked up from germline, CDR1 is SGHVS and CDR2 is FQNEAQ. CDR3 size: 14 residues. The V and J ends lost 5 bases and 5 bases respectively, with 12 bases between them. CDR3 amino acids: CASSPAMETGELFF. The CDR3 coding sequence is TGTGCCAGCAGCCCAGCGATGGAGACCGGGGAGCTGTTTTTT. The full variable domain, rest sourced from reference TRBV7-8 and TRBJ2-2, is GAGVSQSPRYKVAKRGQDVALRCDPISGHVSLFWYQQALGQGPEFLTYFQNEAQLDKSGLPSDRFFAERPEGSVSTLKIQRTQQEDSAVYLCASSPAMETGELFFGEGSRLTVL.

The V call is TRBV6-1, the J call TRBJ1-1; D is uncertain. The V end was cut by 4 bases, the J end by 4 bases, with 13 bases between. The CDR3 totals 14 residues. The germline V gene has CDR1 MNHNS and CDR2 SASEGT. CDR3 coding DNA: TGTGCCAGCAGTGCAGAACAAACACTCACTGAAGCTTTCTTT. This gives the protein CASSAEQTLTEAFF.

The chain uses TRBV7-2 and TRBJ1-1; no definite D call. Trimming stripped 4 bases from V and 1 base from J, with 7 bases between. The CDR3 is 13 amino acids. Germline V gene sequence: CDR1 SGHTA, CDR2 FQGNSA. The CDR3 region has the DNA TGTGCCAGCAGCTCGGACTGGAACACTGAAGCTTTCTTT. It translates to CASSSDWNTEAFF.

This chain joins TRBV11-2 and TRBJ1-3; D is undetermined. Trimming took 5 bases from V and 8 from J, leaving 10 bases between them. CDR3 length equals 12 residues. Germline CDR1 is SGHAT and CDR2 is FQNNGV. The CDR3 is CASSHSPDTIYF. The CDR3 DNA is TGTGCCAGCAGCCACAGTCCGGACACCATATATTTT.

This chain links TRBV29-1 with TRBJ1-2; D possibly corresponds to TRBD1 (5 bases). Trimming took off 7 bases at V and 7 bases at J, with 16 bases between the two ends. The CDR3 is made up of 12 amino acids. Germline lookup yields CDR1 SQVTM and CDR2 ANQGSEA. The CDR3 protein is CSAPGTQGGYTF. CDR3 sequence (DNA): TGCAGCGCTCCCGGGACGCAGGGTGGCTACACCTTC.

This clonotype turned up a few times. The rearrangement links TRBV5-1 to TRBJ2-3, with no clear D. This CDR3 contains 14 residues. The V gene lost 0 bases and the J gene lost 2 bases, with 7 bases spanning the gap. Germline lookup yields CDR1 SGHRS and CDR2 YFSETQ. The CDR3 spells CASSLGEITDTQYF. The CDR3 coding sequence is TGCGCCAGCAGCTTGGGGGAAATCACAGATACGCAGTATTTT.

The chain combines TRBV2 with TRBJ1-2; D unresolved. Trimming pared 9 bases from V and 1 base from J, leaving 9 bases between. CDR3 length: 12 residues. Germline values: CDR1 SNHLY, CDR2 FYNNEI. The CDR3 DNA reads as TGTGCCAGAACTGACCGTAACTATGGCTACACCTTC. The encoded protein is CARTDRNYGYTF.

The genes are TRBV24-1 and TRBJ2-3; 7 bases map to TRBD2. V lost 5 bases and J lost 2; bases outside the gene matches: 6. Germline-derived CDR1 and CDR2 are KGHDR and SFDVKD. This CDR3 has 15 amino acids. Here the CDR3 reads CATSGAGEATDTQYF. Written as DNA, the CDR3 is TGTGCCACCAGTGGTGCGGGGGAGGCCACAGATACGCAGTATTTT.

V and J are TRBV12-3 or TRBV12-4 and TRBJ2-7; D is ambiguous. The CDR3 covers 14 residues. Trimming left V 3 bases short and J 4 bases short, with 13 bases between. CDR3 bases: TGTGCCAGCAGTTTCCGCCCAATAGGATACGAGCAGTACTTC. Its protein is CASSFRPIGYEQYF.